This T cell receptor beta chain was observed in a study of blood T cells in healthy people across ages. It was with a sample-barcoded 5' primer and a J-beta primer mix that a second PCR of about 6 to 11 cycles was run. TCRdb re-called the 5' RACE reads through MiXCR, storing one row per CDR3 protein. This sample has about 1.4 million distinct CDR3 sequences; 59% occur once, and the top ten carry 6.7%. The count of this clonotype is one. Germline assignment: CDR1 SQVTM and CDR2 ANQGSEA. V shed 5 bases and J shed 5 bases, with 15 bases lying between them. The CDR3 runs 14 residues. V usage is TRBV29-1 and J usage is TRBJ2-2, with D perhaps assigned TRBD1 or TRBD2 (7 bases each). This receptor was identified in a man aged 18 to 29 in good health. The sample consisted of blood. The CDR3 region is CSVRQGGKTGELFF. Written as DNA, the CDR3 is TGCAGCGTTCGACAGGGAGGGAAAACCGGGGAGCTGTTTTTT.